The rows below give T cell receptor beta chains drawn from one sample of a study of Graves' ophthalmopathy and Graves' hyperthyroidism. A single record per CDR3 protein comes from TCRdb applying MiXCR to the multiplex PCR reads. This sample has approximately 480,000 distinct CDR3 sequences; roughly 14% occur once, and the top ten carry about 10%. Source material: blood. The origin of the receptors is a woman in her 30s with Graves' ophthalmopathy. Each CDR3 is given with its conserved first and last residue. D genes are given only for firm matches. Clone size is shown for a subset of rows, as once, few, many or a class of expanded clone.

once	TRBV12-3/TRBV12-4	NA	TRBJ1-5	TGTGCCAGCAGCGGGGGGGTAGACCAGCCCCAGCATTTT	CASSGGVDQPQHF
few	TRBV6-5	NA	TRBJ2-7	TGTGCCAGCAGTTATAGTGGGAGCTCCTACGAGCAGTGCTTC	CASSYSGSSYEQCF
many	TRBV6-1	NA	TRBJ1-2	TGTGCCAGCAGTGACCCGGGACGGAACTATGGCTACACCTTC	CASSDPGRNYGYTF
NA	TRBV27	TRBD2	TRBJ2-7	TGTGCCAGCAGTGTCTTAACTAGCGGGGGATCCTACGAGCAGTACTTC	CASSVLTSGGSYEQYF
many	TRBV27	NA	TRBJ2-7	TGTGCCAGCAGTTTTGGGAGCAGATTCTACGAGCAGTACTTC	CASSFGSRFYEQYF
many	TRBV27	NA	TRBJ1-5	TGTGCCAGCAAACGGGGGAGGGACCATCAGCCCCAGCATTTT	CASKRGRDHQPQHF
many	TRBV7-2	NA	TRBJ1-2	TGTGCCAGCAGCGTGACAGGCTCCTATGGCTACACCTTC	CASSVTGSYGYTF
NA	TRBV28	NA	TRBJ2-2	TGTGCCACCCGAGAGAACACCGGGGAGCTGTTTTTT	CATRENTGELFF
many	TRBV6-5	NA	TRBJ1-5	TGTGCCAGCAGTTACATTCCAAATCAGCCCCAGCATTTT	CASSYIPNQPQHF
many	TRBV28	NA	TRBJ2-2	TGTGCCAGCAGTCAAAGTCGCGTGAGGACCGGGGAGCTGTTTTTT	CASSQSRVRTGELFF
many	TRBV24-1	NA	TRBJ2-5	TGTGCCACCAGTGCACCAGGGATAGAGACCCAGTACTTC	CATSAPGIETQYF
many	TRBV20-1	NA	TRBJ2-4	TGCAGTGCTAGAGATGAGAGCGGAAACATTAAGTACTTC	CSARDESGNIKYF
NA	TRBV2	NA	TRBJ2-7	TGTGCCAGCAATCTGGGACCGATCTACGAGCAGTACTTC	CASNLGPIYEQYF
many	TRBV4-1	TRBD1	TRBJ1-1	TGCGCCAGCAGCCAAGCCCCGACAGGGGTCACTGAAGCTTTCTTT	CASSQAPTGVTEAFF
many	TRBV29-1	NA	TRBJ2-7	TGCAGCGTTGAAGAGGCAGGTCCATCCTCCGAGCAGTACTTC	CSVEEAGPSSEQYF
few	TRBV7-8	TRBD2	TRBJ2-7	TGTGCCAGCAGCTTGGGTCTAGCGGGAGGGCCGACCTACGAGCAGTACTTC	CASSLGLAGGPTYEQYF
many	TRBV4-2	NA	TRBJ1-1	TGTGCCAGCAGCCATCAACTGGGGGGGCCTGAAGCTTTCTTT	CASSHQLGGPEAFF
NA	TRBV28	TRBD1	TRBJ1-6	TGTGCCAGCAGTCAACCGGGACAGGGGGCGCAGTCACCCCTCCACTTT	CASSQPGQGAQSPLHF
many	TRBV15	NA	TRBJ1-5	TGTGCCACCAGCAGAGTGGGGAACAGAGGCAATCAGCCCCAGCATTTT	CATSRVGNRGNQPQHF
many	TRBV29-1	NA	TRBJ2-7	TGCAGCGCGAGGGTAGGACGTGACGAGCAGTACTTC	CSARVGRDEQYF
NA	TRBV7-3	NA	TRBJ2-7	TGTGCCAGCAGCTTCGCCCCGACGTCGTCCATGTGGTACTTC	CASSFAPTSSMWYF
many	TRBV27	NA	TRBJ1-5	TGTGCCAGCAGTTATCGTGGGGTTCAGCCCCAGCATTTT	CASSYRGVQPQHF
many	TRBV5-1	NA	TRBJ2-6	TGCGCCAGCAGCCCACCAGGTGCTTCCGGGGCCAACGTCCTGACTTTC	CASSPPGASGANVLTF
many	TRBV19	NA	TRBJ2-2	TGTGCCAGTATTAGTCCAGGAGCGAACACCGGGGAGCTGTTTTTT	CASISPGANTGELFF